The rows below give T cell receptor beta chains drawn from one sample of a study of shared clonotypes between healthy human individuals. The protocol was immunoSEQ multiplex PCR, while the TCRdb copy is restricted to in-frame clones and leaves out a portion. The sample yields about half a million clones, 81% seen once. Sequencing was performed on PBMCs. All receptors derive from a woman aged 40 to 49 in good health. Some clones in this sample may be carry-over from other donors' samples. Both conserved end residues are part of each CDR3. D genes are given only for firm matches. Expanded clones get a size class; other rows say once, few or many, or leave the size out.

abundance,v_gene,j_gene,len,d_gene,CDR3aa,CDR3nt
few,TRBV15,TRBJ1-2,14,TRBD1,CATSGTGGEYGYTF,TGTGCCACCAGCGGTACAGGGGGCGAATATGGCTACACCTTC
.,TRBV5-1,TRBJ2-7,13,.,CASSSHGGSTQYF,TGCGCCAGCAGCTCCCATGGGGGATCGACGCAGTACTTC
.,TRBV9,TRBJ2-7,14,.,CASSVGGPSYEQYF,TGTGCCAGCAGCGTAGGGGGCCCTTCCTACGAGCAGTACTTC
.,TRBV2,TRBJ2-7,16,.,CASSEALIGGSYEQYF,TGTGCCAGCAGTGAAGCGCTTATAGGGGGCTCCTACGAGCAGTACTTC
.,TRBV15,TRBJ1-5,16,.,CATSKKTGGLSQPQHF,TGTGCCACCAGCAAAAAGACCGGGGGCCTGAGTCAGCCCCAGCATTTT
.,TRBV19,TRBJ1-5,12,.,CASSWGDDPQHF,TGTGCCAGTAGTTGGGGGGACGATCCCCAGCATTTT
.,TRBV2,TRBJ1-1,13,TRBD1,CASREQGSTEAFF,TGTGCCAGCAGAGAACAGGGGTCCACTGAAGCTTTCTTT
.,TRBV28,TRBJ2-5,16,TRBD1,CASSSGGLGLQETQYF,TGTGCCAGCAGCTCAGGGGGCTTGGGGCTCCAAGAGACCCAGTACTTC
.,TRBV14,TRBJ1-2,14,.,CASSQDTGHYGYTF,TGTGCCAGCAGCCAAGATACAGGTCACTATGGCTACACCTTC
.,TRBV18,TRBJ2-2,16,TRBD1,CASSPQTGTNTGELFF,TGTGCCAGCTCACCCCAGACAGGGACCAACACCGGGGAGCTGTTTTTT
.,TRBV9,TRBJ2-6,14,.,CASSVSSGANVLTF,TGTGCCAGCAGCGTGAGCTCTGGGGCCAACGTCCTGACTTTC
.,TRBV20-1,TRBJ1-4,11,.,CSARTNEKLFF,TGCAGTGCTAGAACTAATGAAAAACTGTTTTTT
.,TRBV5-1,TRBJ1-3,16,.,CASSLVSGVGGNTIYF,TGCGCCAGCAGCTTGGTATCAGGGGTTGGTGGAAACACCATATATTTT
.,TRBV6-5,TRBJ2-7,13,.,CASPRFRAHEQYF,TGTGCCAGCCCCCGGTTTCGAGCCCACGAGCAGTACTTC
few,TRBV14,TRBJ1-2,15,TRBD1,CASSQDRQGGSGYTF,TGTGCCAGCAGCCAAGATAGGCAGGGGGGGTCTGGCTACACCTTC
.,TRBV4-1,TRBJ2-7,17,.,CASSQEGAGQAAYEQYF,TGCGCCAGCAGCCAAGAAGGAGCGGGACAGGCAGCCTACGAGCAGTACTTC
.,TRBV5-4,TRBJ1-2,15,.,CASRPTADTNYGYTF,TGTGCCAGCAGACCAACAGCGGACACTAACTATGGCTACACCTTC
many,TRBV7-2,TRBJ2-1,14,TRBD2,CASSLGTTLTEQFF,TGTGCCAGCAGCCTGGGGACTACCTTAACAGAGCAGTTCTTC
.,TRBV7-2,TRBJ1-5,14,.,CASSLVSGNQPQHF,TGTGCCAGCAGCTTGGTGAGCGGTAATCAGCCCCAGCATTTT
.,TRBV7-9,TRBJ2-1,15,.,CASSPPLQGRYEQFF,TGTGCCAGCAGCCCCCCCCTGCAGGGGCGCTATGAGCAGTTCTTC
.,TRBV6-5,TRBJ1-5,13,.,CASSYDGSQPQHF,TGTGCCAGCAGTTACGACGGAAGTCAGCCCCAGCATTTT
.,TRBV30,TRBJ2-1,13,.,CAWRTGRLDERFF,TGTGCCTGGAGAACAGGGAGGTTGGATGAGCGGTTCTTC
once,TRBV30,TRBJ2-7,13,.,CARSLFVSYEQYF,TGTGCCCGGAGCCTGTTCGTTAGCTACGAGCAGTACTTC
.,TRBV28,TRBJ1-2,12,.,CASTVGTYGYTF,TGTGCCAGTACGGTCGGGACCTATGGCTACACCTTC
.,TRBV7-6,TRBJ2-7,16,TRBD2,CASSLGLALSSYEQYF,TGTGCCAGCAGCTTGGGACTAGCCCTCAGCTCCTACGAGCAGTACTTC
.,TRBV10-3,TRBJ2-1,19,TRBD1,CAISGTRDRGRLFPDEQFF,TGTGCCATCAGTGGAACCCGGGACAGGGGGCGCTTATTCCCCGATGAGCAGTTCTTC
.,TRBV27,TRBJ1-2,12,.,CASSLSGRGYTF,TGTGCCAGCAGTTTGTCGGGGCGCGGCTACACCTTC
.,TRBV6-6,TRBJ2-7,11,.,CASSLNYEQYF,TGTGCCAGCAGCCTGAACTACGAGCAGTACTTC
many,TRBV29-1,TRBJ2-1,18,TRBD2,CSVKGTSGRASSYNEQFF,TGCAGCGTCAAAGGGACTAGCGGGAGGGCGAGCTCCTACAATGAGCAGTTCTTC
.,TRBV9,TRBJ2-1,19,TRBD2,CASSVTYNGLAGERNEQFF,TGTGCCAGCAGCGTAACCTATAACGGACTAGCGGGAGAGAGGAATGAGCAGTTCTTC
.,TRBV6-1,TRBJ1-1,15,.,CASSAAWTVNTEAFF,TGTGCCAGCAGTGCAGCATGGACCGTGAACACTGAAGCTTTCTTT
.,TRBV6-6,TRBJ1-2,14,.,CASRDPTGDYGYTF,TGTGCCAGCAGGGACCCGACAGGCGATTATGGCTACACCTTC
.,TRBV30,TRBJ2-5,13,.,CAWTLRPRETQYF,TGTGCCTGGACGCTAAGACCTAGGGAGACCCAGTACTTC
.,TRBV28,TRBJ2-2,13,.,CASQGRNTGELFF,TGTGCCAGCCAAGGACGGAACACCGGGGAGCTGTTTTTT
.,TRBV28,TRBJ2-1,14,TRBD2,CASRTSGRASEQFF,TGTGCCAGCAGGACTAGCGGGAGGGCCAGTGAGCAGTTCTTC